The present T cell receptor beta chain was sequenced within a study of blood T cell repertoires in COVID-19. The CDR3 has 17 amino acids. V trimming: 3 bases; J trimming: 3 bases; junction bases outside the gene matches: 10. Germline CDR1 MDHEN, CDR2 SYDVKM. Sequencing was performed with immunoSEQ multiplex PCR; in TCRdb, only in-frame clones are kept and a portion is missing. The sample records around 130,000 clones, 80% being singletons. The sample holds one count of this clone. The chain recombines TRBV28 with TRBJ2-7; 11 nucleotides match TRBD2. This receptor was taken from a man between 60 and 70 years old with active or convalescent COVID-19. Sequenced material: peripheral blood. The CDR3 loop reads CASSLGLAGGAIYEQYF. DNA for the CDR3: TGTGCCAGCAGTTTGGGTCTAGCGGGAGGAGCGATCTACGAGCAGTACTTC.